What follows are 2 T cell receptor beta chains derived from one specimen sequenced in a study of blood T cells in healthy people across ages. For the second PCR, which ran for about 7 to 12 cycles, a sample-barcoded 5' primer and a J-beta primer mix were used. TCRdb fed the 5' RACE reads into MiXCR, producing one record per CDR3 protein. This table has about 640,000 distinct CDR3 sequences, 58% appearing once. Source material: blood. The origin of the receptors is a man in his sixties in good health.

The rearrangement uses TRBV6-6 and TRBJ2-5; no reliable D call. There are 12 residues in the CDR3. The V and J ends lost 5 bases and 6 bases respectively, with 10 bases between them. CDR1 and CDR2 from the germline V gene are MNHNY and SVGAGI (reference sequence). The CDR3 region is CASSPRSQTQYF. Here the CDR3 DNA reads TGTGCCAGCAGTCCCAGATCCCAGACCCAGTACTTC.

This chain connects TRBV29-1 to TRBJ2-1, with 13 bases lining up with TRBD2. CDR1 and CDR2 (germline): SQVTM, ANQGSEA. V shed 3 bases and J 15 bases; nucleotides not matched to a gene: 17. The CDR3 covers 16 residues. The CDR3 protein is CSVEETSGGASIRRFF. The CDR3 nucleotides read TGCAGCGTTGAGGAAACTAGCGGGGGGGCATCCATTCGTCGGTTCTTC.